A single sample gave rise to the 25 T cell receptor beta chains below, sequenced in a study of T-cell memory formation after mild COVID-19. TCRdb itself ran the 5' RACE reads through MiXCR, one entry per CDR3 protein. This table holds about 130,000 distinct CDR3 sequences, approximately 15% found once. What was sequenced was PBMCs or a T cell subset sorted from them (not recorded which). The receptors originated from an adult woman who had mild COVID-19 (a few samples of this study predate the infection). Cell type and time point are not known.

In this sample, this clonotype turned up a few times. The rearrangement joins TRBV5-1 to TRBJ2-5; TRBD2 matches at 9 bases. Germline lookup yields CDR1 SGHRS and CDR2 YFSETQ. J lost 4 bases, V lost 0 bases, and 4 bases had no gene match. This CDR3 is 15 amino acids long. DNA for the CDR3: TGCGCCAGCAGCTTGGGACTAGCGGTACCAGAGACCCAGTACTTC. It encodes CASSLGLAVPETQYF.

This clonotype was counted between two and nine times. V is TRBV9 and J is TRBJ1-5, with D unresolved. Trimming left V 2 bases short and J 2 bases short, with 11 bases between. The length of the CDR3 is 15 residues. Germline CDR1 is SGDLS and CDR2 is YYNGEE. CDR3 sequence: CASSVDPVGNQPQHF. For the CDR3, the DNA is TGTGCCAGCAGCGTCGACCCTGTCGGCAATCAGCCCCAGCATTTT.

The V and J genes are TRBV11-3 and TRBJ2-1; 11 bases match TRBD2. The CDR3 length is 16 residues. V trimming: 4 bases; J trimming: 4 bases; junction bases outside the gene matches: 6. Germline V gene lookup returns CDR1 SGHNT and CDR2 YENEEA. CDR3 loop: CASSSPTSGKYNEQFF. CDR3 nucleotides: TGTGCCAGCAGCTCGCCGACTAGCGGGAAGTACAATGAGCAGTTCTTC.

The chain couples TRBV6-2 or TRBV6-3 to TRBJ2-1, with 9 bases lining up with TRBD2. The CDR3 length is 17 residues. CDR1 and CDR2 (germline): MNHEY, SVGEGT. V was pared by 2 bases and J by 0 bases, with 5 bases of the junction left unmatched. CDR3 amino acids: CASSYEDSGSSYNEQFF. As DNA, the CDR3 is TGTGCCAGCAGTTACGAGGATAGCGGGAGCTCCTACAATGAGCAGTTCTTC.

This clonotype was counted only a few times. The V and J genes are TRBV20-1 and TRBJ2-1; 9 bases agree with TRBD2. J gave up 0 bases and V 2 bases, and 2 bases lay outside the gene matches. Germline values: CDR1 DFQATT, CDR2 SNEGSKA (reference sequence). This CDR3 spans 15 amino acids. CDR3 in amino acids: CSARQTSGSYNEQFF. CDR3 in DNA: TGCAGTGCTAGACAGACTAGCGGCTCCTACAATGAGCAGTTCTTC.

V usage is TRBV5-4 and J usage is TRBJ1-2; no definite D call. The ends were cut back, 1 base at V and 5 bases at J, with 12 bases in the middle. From germline, CDR1 is SGHNT and CDR2 YYREEE (reference sequence). This CDR3 region has 14 residues. CDR3 nucleotides: TGTGCCAGCAGCTTGTCCGGCAGCTATTATGGCTACACCTTC. This sequence encodes CASSLSGSYYGYTF.

A few counts support this clonotype. V and J are TRBV29-1 and TRBJ2-7, with a tentative D call TRBD1 (6 bases). Trimming pared 5 bases from V and 7 bases from J, leaving 12 bases between. Looked up from germline, CDR1 is SQVTM and CDR2 is ANQGSEA. This CDR3 has 11 amino acids. CDR3: CSVRTAQEQYF. CDR3 in DNA: TGCAGCGTTAGGACAGCCCAGGAGCAGTACTTC.

The CDR3 spells CASSPLTSGNYNEQFF. The CDR3 nucleotides are TGTGCCAGCAGTCCTTTGACAAGCGGGAACTACAATGAGCAGTTCTTC. V and J are TRBV7-9 and TRBJ2-1; 7 bases are a match to TRBD2. CDR1 and CDR2 (germline): SEHNR, FQNEAQ (reference sequence). The CDR3 runs to 16 residues. Trimming at V came to 6 bases and at J to 3 bases, leaving 11 bases not matched to a gene.

This clonotype showed up just a few times. The V and J genes are TRBV5-1 and TRBJ2-2, with TRBD2 identical over 13 bases. The CDR3 covers 17 residues. The germline V gene has CDR1 SGHRS and CDR2 YFSETQ. V dropped 6 bases and J dropped 0; count of bases not matched to a gene: 5. This CDR3 reads CASNGLAGVTNTGELFF. DNA of the CDR3: TGCGCCAGCAACGGACTAGCGGGAGTAACGAACACCGGGGAGCTGTTTTTT.

This clonotype appeared many times. The V call is TRBV9, the J call TRBJ2-5; D perhaps matches TRBD2 (6 bases). CDR3 length equals 14 residues. CDR1 and CDR2 (germline): SGDLS, YYNGEE. V lost 0 bases and J 2 bases, leaving 8 bases between the germline ends. The CDR3 reads CASSVGTTQETQYF. The DNA of the CDR3 is TGTGCCAGCAGCGTAGGGACTACTCAAGAGACCCAGTACTTC.

The chain has TRBV24-1 and TRBJ1-2; 7 nucleotides match TRBD1. The CDR3 totals 13 residues. With 3 bases clipped from V and 8 bases from J, the junction kept 5 bases outside the gene matches. The germline gives CDR1 KGHDR, CDR2 SFDVKD. The CDR3 loop is CATSDATGDGYTF. The CDR3 bases are TGTGCCACCAGTGATGCAACAGGGGACGGCTACACCTTC.

The CDR3 bases are TGCGCCAGCAGCCAAAAGGGCGGCTGGGACGAGCAGTACTTC. Amino acid sequence: CASSQKGGWDEQYF. The chain couples TRBV4-3 to TRBJ2-7; D remains unclear. The CDR3 runs 14 residues. From germline, CDR1 is LGHNA and CDR2 YSLEER. V was shortened by 2 bases and J by 5 bases, with 13 bases between the two germline ends.

This clonotype was seen a handful of times. V usage is TRBV19 and J usage is TRBJ2-1; weak D call: TRBD2 (5 bases). Germline CDR1 is LNHDA and CDR2 is SQIVND (reference sequence). The CDR3 loop spans 18 amino acids. V was pared by 1 base and J by 6 bases, with 22 bases between. The CDR3 region is CASSIVGPRGLSFNEQFF. Here the CDR3 DNA reads TGTGCCAGTAGTATAGTGGGCCCGCGAGGGCTTTCGTTCAATGAGCAGTTCTTC. Using reference TRBV19 and TRBJ2-1 for the parts outside the CDR3, the full variable domain is DGGITQSPKYLFRKEGQNVTLSCEQNLNHDAMYWYRQDPGQGLRLIYYSQIVNDFQKGDIAEGYSVSREKKESFPLTVTSAQKNPTAFYLCASSIVGPRGLSFNEQFFGPGTRLTVL.

This clonotype was seen a handful of times. This rearrangement joins TRBV29-1 to TRBJ2-7; 8 bases fit TRBD2. This CDR3 contains 12 residues. Germline CDR1 SQVTM, CDR2 ANQGSEA. Trimming at V came to 7 bases and at J to 4 bases, leaving 6 bases not matched to a gene. The DNA for the CDR3 is TGCAGCGCGGGTAGCGGGGATTACGAGCAGTACTTC. Protein sequence: CSAGSGDYEQYF.

The V and J genes are TRBV12-3 or TRBV12-4 and TRBJ2-7; D is undetermined. CDR3 length: 13 residues. The germline V and J ends were trimmed by 3 bases and 3 bases, with 9 bases remaining between them. The CDR3 DNA follows: TGTGCCAGCAGTTTCGGCGTTAGCTACGAGCAGTACTTC. Translating gives CASSFGVSYEQYF.

This chain links TRBV20-1 with TRBJ2-7; TRBD2 matches at 13 bases. Germline V gene lookup returns CDR1 DFQATT and CDR2 SNEGSKA (reference sequence). This CDR3 is built from 14 residues. V lost 6 bases, J lost 2 bases, and 4 bases stayed unmatched. As DNA, the CDR3 is TGCAGTGCACGAACTAGCGGGAGGGCCTACGAGCAGTACTTC. Translating gives CSARTSGRAYEQYF.

This clonotype has at least ten counts. The chain recombines TRBV6-5 with TRBJ2-2, with 10 bases fitting TRBD2. CDR3 size: 17 residues. V was clipped by 2 bases and J by 6 bases; unmatched bases: 9. Per the germline V gene, CDR1 is MNHEY and CDR2 is SVGAGI. CDR3 bases: TGTGCCAGCAGTTACACTAAAAGCGGGAGGGCCGCCGGGGAGCTGTTTTTT. Amino acids: CASSYTKSGRAAGELFF.

J is TRBJ2-6 and V is TRBV4-2; D call uncertain. Deletions cut 0 bases from V and 0 bases from J, with 12 bases between. The CDR3 consists of 18 residues. The germline CDR1 and CDR2 sequences are LGHNA and YNFKEQ. CDR3 region: CASSQEDSASSGANVLTF. In DNA, the CDR3 is TGTGCCAGCAGCCAAGAAGACTCAGCCAGCTCTGGGGCCAACGTCCTGACTTTC.

The V gene is TRBV9, the J gene TRBJ2-3; D gene ambiguous. Germline lookup yields CDR1 SGDLS and CDR2 YYNGEE. This CDR3 spans 17 amino acids. Between the trimmed V and J ends, which lost 0 bases and 1 base, there was a span of 15 bases. The CDR3 region has the DNA TGTGCCAGCAGCGTAGACGGTTCTCCGGACGGCACAGATACGCAGTATTTT. This codes for CASSVDGSPDGTDTQYF.

V and J are TRBV12-3 or TRBV12-4 and TRBJ2-6; 8 bases fit TRBD1. The ends lost 6 bases at V and 4 bases at J; junction bases unmatched: 8. The CDR3 extends over 16 amino acids. The CDR3 nucleotides are TGTGCCAGCAGCCCGACAGGGGCTCCGGGGGCCAACGTCCTGACTTTC. Protein product: CASSPTGAPGANVLTF.

As DNA, the CDR3 is TGTGCCAGCAGCCCGGGACTAGTAACCTACAATGAGCAGTTCTTC. Translated: CASSPGLVTYNEQFF. The chain carries TRBV7-9 and TRBJ2-1; 8 positions match TRBD2. The germline CDR1 and CDR2 sequences are SEHNR and FQNEAQ (reference sequence). The junction had 5 bases not matched to a gene; V was cut back by 5 bases and J by 2 bases. The CDR3 is 15 residues long.

The table lists this clonotype with a few counts. V and J are TRBV12-3 or TRBV12-4 and TRBJ1-1, with a weak D call TRBD1 (5 bases). V was pared by 7 bases and J by 1 base, with 10 bases between. This CDR3 is built from 13 residues. Here the CDR3 reads CASTPGGNTEAFF. CDR3 in DNA: TGTGCCAGCACCCCGGGGGGGAACACTGAAGCTTTCTTT.

This clonotype was observed a few times. The rearrangement uses TRBV7-3 and TRBJ2-1; TRBD2 might be the D (6 bases). The V gene lost 5 bases and the J gene lost 9 bases, with 11 bases spanning the gap. The CDR3 spans 12 residues. Germline V CDR1 and CDR2: SGHTA, FQGTGA. The CDR3 DNA reads as TGTGCCAGCAGCCCCGGGCGGGGTGAGCAGTTCTTC. Translation: CASSPGRGEQFF.

This clonotype has only a few counts. The rearrangement joins TRBV7-2 to TRBJ2-1; 8 bases map to TRBD2. The CDR3 totals 16 residues. The germline V gene encodes CDR1 SGHTA and CDR2 FQGNSA. V gave up 4 bases and J gave up 6 bases; unmatched junction bases: 11. The CDR3 coding sequence is TGTGCCAGCAGCTCCAACGGGGGGGCTTGGTTCAATGAGCAGTTCTTC. Encoded protein: CASSSNGGAWFNEQFF.

This clonotype occurred a few times. The V call is TRBV30, the J call TRBJ2-1, with D tentatively TRBD1 (5 bases). The CDR3 is 16 residues long. The V and J ends lost 1 base and 9 bases respectively, with 22 bases between them. Germline V gene lookup returns CDR1 GTSNPN and CDR2 SVGIG (reference sequence). The CDR3 loop reads CAWSGRSGKGAREQFF. In DNA form, the CDR3 reads TGTGCCTGGAGTGGCAGGAGTGGGAAAGGGGCCCGTGAGCAGTTCTTC.